The TCR beta chain under discussion was sequenced for a study of PD-L1 blockade in urothelial cancer. At the level of the study: The median T cell count in blood samples was around 150,000.

Trimming left V 5 bases short and J 3 bases short, with 17 bases between. Germline CDR1 is SGHAT and CDR2 is FQNNGV. This CDR3 comprises 15 residues. The time point: pretreatment peripheral blood. The study collected 1 to 8 samples per patient, pretreatment and on-treatment. The repertoire was sequenced with immunoSEQ multiplex PCR; TCRdb's copy has only in-frame clones and lacks some. The sample has tens of thousands of clones, roughly 89% seen once. This clone appeared once. The sample here was PBMCs, taken around atezolizumab (anti-PD-L1) treatment. The sequence was obtained from a man between 60 and 70 years old with urothelial cancer. This chain joins TRBV11-2 and TRBJ2-7; D might be TRBD2 (6 bases). CDR3 sequence reads: CASSRTEGGVYEQYF. The CDR3 DNA reads as TGTGCCAGCAGCCGGACGGAGGGCGGGGTCTACGAGCAGTACTTC.